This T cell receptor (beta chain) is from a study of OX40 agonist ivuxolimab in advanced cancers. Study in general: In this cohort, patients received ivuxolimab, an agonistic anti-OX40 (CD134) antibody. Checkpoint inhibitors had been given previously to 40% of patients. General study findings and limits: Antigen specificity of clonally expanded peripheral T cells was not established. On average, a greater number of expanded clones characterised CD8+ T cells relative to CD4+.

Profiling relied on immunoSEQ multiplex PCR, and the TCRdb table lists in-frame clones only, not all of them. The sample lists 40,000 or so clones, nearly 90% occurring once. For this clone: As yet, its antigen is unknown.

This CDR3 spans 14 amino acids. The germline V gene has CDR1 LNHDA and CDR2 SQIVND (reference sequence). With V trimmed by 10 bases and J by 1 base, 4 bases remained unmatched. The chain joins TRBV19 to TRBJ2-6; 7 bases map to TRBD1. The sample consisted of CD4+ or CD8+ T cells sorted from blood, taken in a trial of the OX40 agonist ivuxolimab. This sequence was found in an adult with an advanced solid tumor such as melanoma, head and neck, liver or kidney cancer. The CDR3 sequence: CATSDRSGANVLTF. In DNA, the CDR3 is TGTGCCACCTCGGACAGGTCTGGGGCCAACGTCCTGACTTTC.